Listed here are 16 T cell receptor beta chains from one sample, sequenced in a study of naive and memory T cell subsets. An equimolar mix of two oligonucleotides served as the beta constant-region primer for TRBC1 and TRBC2. The ligated cDNA underwent four PCR rounds using SP2 and nested alpha and beta constant-region primers. TCRdb reanalysed the UMI-ligation and nested PCR reads using MiXCR and keeps one entry per CDR3 protein. The profile shows tens of thousands of distinct CDR3 sequences, approximately 9.2% of them singletons. The source material was naive CD8+ T cells from blood. These receptors were obtained from a human donor in good health.

The gene calls are TRBV12-3 or TRBV12-4 and TRBJ1-2; D ambiguous. This CDR3 is 15 amino acids long. Deletions cut 6 bases from V and 0 bases from J, with 14 bases between. The CDR3 nucleotides are TGTGCCAGCAGCCCTAGGTACGGGTCTAACTATGGCTACACCTTC. Translation: CASSPRYGSNYGYTF.

The V and J genes are TRBV2 and TRBJ2-7, with 7 bases lining up with TRBD2. This CDR3 is built from 15 residues. The V gene end was trimmed by 2 bases and the J gene end by 3 bases; junction bases not matched to a gene: 7. CDR1 is SNHLY, CDR2 FYNNEI, per germline. The CDR3 loop reads CASSENSGTYYEQYF. The CDR3 DNA follows: TGTGCCAGCAGTGAAAACAGCGGGACCTACTACGAGCAGTACTTC.

The table lists this clonotype with many counts. V is TRBV29-1 and J is TRBJ2-7; 8 bases are shared with TRBD1. This CDR3 has 14 residues. V dropped 2 bases and J dropped 4; count of bases not matched to a gene: 7. Germline-derived CDR1 and CDR2 are SQVTM and ANQGSEA. The DNA of the CDR3 is TGCAGCGTTGAAATCCCCGGACAGGGTTACGAGCAGTACTTC. As protein: CSVEIPGQGYEQYF.

This clonotype was recorded at least ten times. The J gene is TRBJ2-6, the V gene TRBV27, with TRBD2 as a possible D gene (6 bases). V was cut by 6 bases and J by 4 bases, with 16 bases left in between. CDR1 is MNHEY, CDR2 SMNVEV, per germline (reference sequence). The CDR3 consists of 16 residues. CDR3 in DNA: TGTGCCAGCAGCTCCCTAGCGCAGGCCGGGGCCAACGTCCTGACTTTC. This translates into CASSSLAQAGANVLTF.

The CDR3 DNA follows: TGTGCCAGCAGCTATCGGGACCGCCAAGAGACCCAGTACTTC. Amino acids: CASSYRDRQETQYF. The chain recombines TRBV6-2 or TRBV6-3 with TRBJ2-5; the D gene could be TRBD1 or TRBD2 (5 bases each). Germline-derived CDR1 and CDR2 are MNHEY and SVGEGT. The CDR3 has 14 amino acids. The V end lost 6 bases, the J end lost 1 base, and 12 bases lay between the germline ends.

This clonotype was detected many times. The CDR3 DNA reads as TGTGCCAGCAGTTACAGGGAGAGGAGCACAGATACGCAGTATTTT. Amino acid sequence: CASSYRERSTDTQYF. The V call is TRBV27, the J call TRBJ2-3; possibly TRBD1 for D (6 bases). Germline V gene data show CDR1 as MNHEY and CDR2 as SMNVEV (reference sequence). With 4 bases removed from V and 0 bases from J, the gap between germline ends came to 11 bases. The CDR3 loop spans 15 amino acids.

As concerns this clonotype: Here the CDR3 omits its conserved ending phenylalanine or tryptophan, so a read error is the likely source. CDR3 DNA: TGTGCCACCGAGGACCGACATTCCCCCTTGGAGACCCAGTACTCC. It is translated as CATEDRHSPLETQYS. The gene calls are TRBV24-1 and TRBJ2-5; D not certain. Germline V gives CDR1 KGHDR, CDR2 SFDVKD. This CDR3 is 15 amino acids long. The V and J ends lost 9 bases and 5 bases respectively, with 21 bases between them.

V is TRBV28 and J is TRBJ2-5; D not certain. CDR1 and CDR2 (germline): MDHEN, SYDVKM. Trimming removed 8 bases at V and 7 bases at J, with 20 bases between. This CDR3 spans 14 amino acids. CDR3 DNA sequence: TGTGCCAGCTCCGTAATCGGCATTGCTGGGACCCAGTACTTC. Protein product: CASSVIGIAGTQYF.

The chain employs TRBV15 and TRBJ2-3; D gene ambiguous. This CDR3 has 13 amino acids. Germline-derived CDR1 and CDR2 are LNHNV and YYDKDF (reference sequence). V gave up 0 bases and J gave up 2 bases, with 3 bases separating them. The CDR3 reads CATSRDPTDTQYF. CDR3 DNA sequence: TGTGCCACCAGCAGAGACCCCACAGATACGCAGTATTTT.

This clonotype was seen repeatedly, ten times or more. The chain joins TRBV27 to TRBJ1-6, with D uncertain. This CDR3 is 12 amino acids long. Germline assignment: CDR1 MNHEY and CDR2 SMNVEV (reference sequence). Deletions cut 3 bases from V and 7 bases from J, with 4 bases between. The CDR3 sequence: CASSLTNSPLHF. CDR3 in DNA: TGTGCCAGCAGTTTGACCAATTCACCCCTCCACTTT.

In this sample, this clonotype turned up a few times. This rearrangement joins TRBV28 to TRBJ2-7; the D gene is possibly TRBD1 (5 bases). V dropped 4 bases and J dropped 13 bases, with 20 bases sitting between them. Germline V gene sequence: CDR1 MDHEN, CDR2 SYDVKM. The CDR3 is made up of 13 amino acids. CDR3 bases: TGTGCCAGCAGTTCCCTAGACAGCGCTTGGAACTACTTC. Translation gives CASSSLDSAWNYF.

In this sample, this clonotype turned up many times. The rearrangement joins TRBV6-2 or TRBV6-3 to TRBJ1-4; D possibly corresponds to TRBD1 (6 bases). Germline V gene data show CDR1 as MNHEY and CDR2 as SVGEGT. The CDR3 has 13 residues. V lost 4 bases and J 12 bases, leaving 15 bases between the germline ends. CDR3 sequence: CASSWNRAEELFF. In nucleotides, the CDR3 is TGTGCCAGCAGTTGGAACAGGGCCGAAGAACTGTTTTTT.

Worth noting for this clonotype: An end of the junction differs from the germline gene, which may be a read error. This sequence joins TRBV7-2 and TRBJ2-7; possibly TRBD2 for D (5 bases). Looked up from germline, CDR1 is SGHTA and CDR2 is FQGNSA. The CDR3 runs to 15 residues. The CDR3 loop reads CAGSLMSARTDGVYF. CDR3 DNA: TGTGCCGGCAGCTTAATGTCTGCTAGGACCGACGGGGTGTACTTC.

The chain is built from TRBV10-3 and TRBJ1-3, with a possible D match to TRBD1 (5 bases). The CDR3 runs 14 residues. From germline, CDR1 is ENHRY and CDR2 SYGVKD. V dropped 2 bases and J dropped 2 bases, with 7 bases sitting between them. The CDR3 loop is CAISEKQAGNTIYF. The CDR3 DNA sequence: TGTGCCATCAGTGAGAAACAGGCTGGAAACACCATATATTTT.

This clonotype was observed a handful of times. V and J are TRBV9 and TRBJ2-7, with 7 nucleotides matching TRBD2. This CDR3 contains 13 residues. Germline trimming cut 4 bases from V and 5 bases from J; bases unmatched to any gene: 6. Germline lookup yields CDR1 SGDLS and CDR2 YYNGEE. CDR3: CASSFRTRDEQYF. The CDR3 DNA sequence: TGTGCCAGCAGCTTTCGGACTAGGGACGAGCAGTACTTC. The full variable domain, its missing parts supplied by reference TRBV9 and TRBJ2-7, is DSGVTQTPKHLITATGQRVTLRCSPRSGDLSVYWYQQSLDQGLQFLIQYYNGEERAKGNILERFSAQQFPDLHSELNLSSLELGDSALYFCASSFRTRDEQYFGPGTRLTVT.

This clonotype has just a few counts. The chain has TRBV7-2 and TRBJ2-7; 12 bases are shared with TRBD2. Germline V gene lookup returns CDR1 SGHTA and CDR2 FQGNSA. This CDR3 is built from 15 residues. The V and J ends lost 5 bases and 2 bases, in that order; junction bases with no gene match: 4. DNA for the CDR3: TGTGCCAGCAGCCACGGACTAGCGGGAACCTACGAGCAGTACTTC. As protein: CASSHGLAGTYEQYF. Complete variable domain (other parts from reference TRBV7-2 and TRBJ2-7): GAGVSQSPSNKVTEKGKDVELRCDPISGHTALYWYRQSLGQGLEFLIYFQGNSAPDKSGLPSDRFSAERTGGSVSTLTIQRTQQEDSAVYLCASSHGLAGTYEQYFGPGTRLTVT.